These 8 T cell receptor beta chains were sequenced from one sample in a study of early T cells in non-severe SARS-CoV-2 infection. Using its own MiXCR run on the 5' RACE reads, TCRdb lists one record per CDR3 protein. The sample records around 82,000 distinct CDR3 sequences, about 12% being singletons. Sequenced: whole blood. The receptor set was obtained from an adult who was a healthcare worker with PCR-confirmed SARS-CoV-2 infection or an uninfected control (not recorded which).

This clonotype was detected ten times or more. V usage is TRBV9 and J usage is TRBJ2-7; tentatively, D is TRBD1 or TRBD2 (5 bases each). Trimming shortened V by 0 bases and J by 2 bases, and 12 bases separated the two germline ends. CDR3 size: 15 residues. Germline V CDR1 and CDR2: SGDLS, YYNGEE. The CDR3 spells CASSVGGSTPYEQYF. The CDR3 coding sequence is TGTGCCAGCAGCGTAGGGGGGAGTACCCCCTACGAGCAGTACTTC.

The rearrangement links TRBV7-3 to TRBJ2-3; 15 nucleotides agree with TRBD2. The CDR3 runs to 18 residues. The germline V gene encodes CDR1 SGHTA and CDR2 FQGTGA. J lost 4 bases, V lost 3 bases, and 8 bases had no gene match. The DNA of the CDR3 is TGTGCCAGCAGCTTTAGGCCGGGACTAGCGGGAGGATCAGATACGCAGTATTTT. Translated, it gives CASSFRPGLAGGSDTQYF.

This clonotype was detected only a few times. This may arise from a read error, as a much more abundant clone is one base away. The rearrangement links TRBV29-1 to TRBJ1-3, with 7 bases fitting TRBD1. The CDR3 is 14 amino acids. V lost 7 bases to trimming and J lost 6 bases; unmatched junction nucleotides: 12. CDR1 and CDR2 (germline): SQVTM, ANQGSEA. CDR3 amino acids: CSAVDRSAENTIYF. The CDR3, as DNA: TGCAGCGCAGTGGACAGGAGTGCTGAAAACACCATATATTTT.

The gene calls are TRBV7-9 and TRBJ2-7, with a tentative D call TRBD1 (5 bases). V lost 7 bases to trimming and J lost 1 base, with 14 bases between them. Per the germline V gene, CDR1 is SEHNR and CDR2 is FQNEAQ (reference sequence). CDR3 size: 14 residues. Here the CDR3 DNA reads TGTGCCAGCACGGGCAGGGAATTGTCCTACGAGCAGTACTTC. Translation gives CASTGRELSYEQYF.

This clonotype was seen at least ten times. This chain links TRBV5-1 with TRBJ2-7; the D gene is possibly TRBD1 (6 bases). CDR1 is SGHRS and CDR2 is YFSETQ in the germline V gene. Deletions cut 7 bases from V and 5 bases from J, with 19 bases between. CDR3 size: 14 residues. CDR3 nucleotide sequence: TGCGCCAGCTCTACAGGGTCCCATGTGGACGAGCAGTACTTC. Translating gives CASSTGSHVDEQYF.

V is TRBV11-1 and J is TRBJ2-1; D possibly corresponds to TRBD1 (6 bases). CDR1 and CDR2 from the germline V gene are SGHAT and FQDESV (reference sequence). The CDR3 totals 16 residues. Trimming took 1 base from V and 4 from J, leaving 14 bases between them. CDR3 region: CASSLVSGTMYNEQFF. CDR3 DNA sequence: TGTGCCAGCAGCTTAGTCTCCGGGACAATGTACAATGAGCAGTTCTTC. Complete variable domain (other parts from reference TRBV11-1 and TRBJ2-1): EAEVAQSPRYKITEKSQAVAFWCDPISGHATLYWYRQILGQGPELLVQFQDESVVDDSQLPKDRFSAERLKGVDSTLKIQPAELGDSAMYLCASSLVSGTMYNEQFFGPGTRLTVL.

This clonotype was counted only a few times. The chain is built from TRBV11-2 and TRBJ2-7; 8 nucleotides align to TRBD1. Germline CDR1 and CDR2: SGHAT and FQNNGV. This CDR3 comprises 18 residues. With 2 bases clipped from V and 0 bases from J, the junction kept 12 bases outside the gene matches. CDR3 protein: CASSLRPYTGGPSYEQYF. The CDR3 DNA reads as TGTGCCAGCAGCTTACGGCCCTATACAGGGGGGCCCTCCTACGAGCAGTACTTC.

The sample holds a few counts of this clonotype. The chain uses TRBV11-2 and TRBJ2-5; the match to TRBD2 covers 8 bases. J gave up 4 bases and V 5 bases, and 6 bases lay outside the gene matches. The germline V gene has CDR1 SGHAT and CDR2 FQNNGV. The CDR3 runs to 14 residues. The DNA for the CDR3 is TGTGCCAGCAGCCCCCGGGAGGGGGGAGAGACCCAGTACTTC. Encoded protein: CASSPREGGETQYF.